The T cell receptor beta chain described here comes from a study of Graves' ophthalmopathy and Graves' hyperthyroidism. RNA served as the template for amplifying TCR beta CDR3 regions. HTBI primers were employed in first-round RT-PCR, then a second-round multiplex PCR followed. TCRdb passed the multiplex PCR reads through MiXCR, listing each CDR3 protein once. The sample lists over a million distinct CDR3 sequences; roughly 35% were seen once. This clonotype came up a few times. The CDR3 has 18 amino acids. The V end was cut by 1 base, the J end by 0 bases, with 15 bases between. Per germline, CDR1 LNHNV and CDR2 YYDKDF (reference sequence).

Input material: peripheral blood or thyroid tissue (not recorded which). The clonotype comes from an adult man with Graves' hyperthyroidism. This chain connects TRBV15 to TRBJ1-4, with no clear D. The chain's CDR3 is CATSRVGEGLTTNEKLFF. Here the CDR3 DNA reads TGTGCCACCAGCAGAGTCGGAGAAGGATTGACAACTAATGAAAAACTGTTTTTT.